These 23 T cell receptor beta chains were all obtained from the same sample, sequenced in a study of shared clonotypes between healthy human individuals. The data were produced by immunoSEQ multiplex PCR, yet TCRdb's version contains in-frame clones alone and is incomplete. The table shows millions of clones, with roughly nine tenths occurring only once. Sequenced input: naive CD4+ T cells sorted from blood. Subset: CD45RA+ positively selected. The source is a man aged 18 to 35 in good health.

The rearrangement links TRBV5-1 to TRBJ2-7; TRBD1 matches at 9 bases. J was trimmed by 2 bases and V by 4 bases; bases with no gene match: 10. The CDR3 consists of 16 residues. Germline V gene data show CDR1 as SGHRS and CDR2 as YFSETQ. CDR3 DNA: TGCGCCAGCAGCAACCCCCCGGGACAGGGTACCTACGAGCAGTACTTC. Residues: CASSNPPGQGTYEQYF.

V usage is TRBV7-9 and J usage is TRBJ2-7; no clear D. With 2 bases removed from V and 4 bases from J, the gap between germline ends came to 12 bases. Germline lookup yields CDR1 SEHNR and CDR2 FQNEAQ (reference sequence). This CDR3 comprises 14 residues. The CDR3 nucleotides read TGTGCCAGCAGCTTAAAAACAGCTCCTTACGAGCAGTACTTC. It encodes CASSLKTAPYEQYF.

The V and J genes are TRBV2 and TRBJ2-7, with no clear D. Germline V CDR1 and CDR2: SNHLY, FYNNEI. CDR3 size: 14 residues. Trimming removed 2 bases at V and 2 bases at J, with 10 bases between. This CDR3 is CASSERSLTYEQYF. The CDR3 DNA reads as TGTGCCAGCAGTGAAAGGAGTCTAACCTACGAGCAGTACTTC.

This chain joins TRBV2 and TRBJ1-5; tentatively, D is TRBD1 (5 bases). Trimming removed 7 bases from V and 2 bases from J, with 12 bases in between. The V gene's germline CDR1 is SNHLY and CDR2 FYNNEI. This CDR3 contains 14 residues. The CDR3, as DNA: TGTGCCAGCACAAAAGGGGAGGGCAATCAGCCCCAGCATTTT. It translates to CASTKGEGNQPQHF.

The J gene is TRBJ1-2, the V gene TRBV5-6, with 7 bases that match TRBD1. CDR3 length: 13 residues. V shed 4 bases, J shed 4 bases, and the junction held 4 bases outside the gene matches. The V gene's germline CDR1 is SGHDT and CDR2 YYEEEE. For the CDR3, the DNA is TGTGCCAGCAGCCCCCGGACAGGCTATGGCTACACCTTC. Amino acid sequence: CASSPRTGYGYTF. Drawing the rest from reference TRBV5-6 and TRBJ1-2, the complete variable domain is DAGVTQSPTHLIKTRGQQVTLRCSPKSGHDTVSWYQQALGQGPQFIFQYYEEEERQRGNFPDRFSGHQFPNYSSELNVNALLLGDSALYLCASSPRTGYGYTFGSGTRLTVV.

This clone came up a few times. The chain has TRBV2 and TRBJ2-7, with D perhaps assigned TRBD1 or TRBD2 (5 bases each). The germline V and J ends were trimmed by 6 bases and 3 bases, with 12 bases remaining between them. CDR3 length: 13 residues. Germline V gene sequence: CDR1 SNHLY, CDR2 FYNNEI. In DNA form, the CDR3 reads TGTGCCAGCAGACAGGACCGGGACTACGAGCAGTACTTC. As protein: CASRQDRDYEQYF.

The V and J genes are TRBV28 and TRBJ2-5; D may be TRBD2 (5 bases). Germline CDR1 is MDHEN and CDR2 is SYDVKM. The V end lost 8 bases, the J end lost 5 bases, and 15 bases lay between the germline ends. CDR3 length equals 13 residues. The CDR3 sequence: CASRGADRETQYF. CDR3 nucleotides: TGTGCCAGCCGGGGAGCGGACCGTGAGACCCAGTACTTC.

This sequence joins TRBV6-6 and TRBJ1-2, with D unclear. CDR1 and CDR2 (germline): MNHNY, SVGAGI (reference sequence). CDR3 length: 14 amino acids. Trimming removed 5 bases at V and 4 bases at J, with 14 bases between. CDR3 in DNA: TGTGCCAGCAGTAACGAACCGGGGAGCTATGGCTACACCTTC. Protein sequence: CASSNEPGSYGYTF.

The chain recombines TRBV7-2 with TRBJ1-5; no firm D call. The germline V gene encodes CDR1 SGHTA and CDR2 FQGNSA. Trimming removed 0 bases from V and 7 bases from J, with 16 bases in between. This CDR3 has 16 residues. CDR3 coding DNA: TGTGCCAGCAGCTTAGCGCCACAATCCGTGGGCCAGCCCCAGCATTTT. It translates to CASSLAPQSVGQPQHF.

The CDR3 sequence is CASSQVLLDYEQYF. The CDR3 DNA reads as TGCGCCAGCAGCCAAGTCCTTCTCGACTACGAGCAGTACTTC. V usage is TRBV4-1 and J usage is TRBJ2-7, with D unclear. V was cut by 1 base and J by 3 bases, with 10 bases left in between. This CDR3 spans 14 amino acids. CDR1 and CDR2 (germline): MGHRA, YSYEKL.

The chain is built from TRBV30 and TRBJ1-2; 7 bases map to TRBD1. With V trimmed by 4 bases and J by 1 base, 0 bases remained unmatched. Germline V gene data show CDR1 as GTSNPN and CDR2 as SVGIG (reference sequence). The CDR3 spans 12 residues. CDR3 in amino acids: CAWNRGNYGYTF. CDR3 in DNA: TGTGCCTGGAACAGGGGTAACTATGGCTACACCTTC.

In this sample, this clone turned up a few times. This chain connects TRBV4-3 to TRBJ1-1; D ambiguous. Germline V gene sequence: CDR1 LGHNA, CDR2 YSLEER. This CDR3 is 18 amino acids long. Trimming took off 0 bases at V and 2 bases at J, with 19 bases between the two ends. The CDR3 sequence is CASSQDSSRVEGNTEAFF. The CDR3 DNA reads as TGCGCCAGCAGCCAAGATTCGTCCCGGGTGGAGGGAAACACTGAAGCTTTCTTT.

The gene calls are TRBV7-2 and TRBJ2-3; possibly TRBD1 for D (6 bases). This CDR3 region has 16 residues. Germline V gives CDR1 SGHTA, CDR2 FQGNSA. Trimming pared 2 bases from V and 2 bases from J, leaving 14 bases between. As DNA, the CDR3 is TGTGCCAGCAGCTTATATGGTCAGGGGTACACAGATACGCAGTATTTT. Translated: CASSLYGQGYTDTQYF.

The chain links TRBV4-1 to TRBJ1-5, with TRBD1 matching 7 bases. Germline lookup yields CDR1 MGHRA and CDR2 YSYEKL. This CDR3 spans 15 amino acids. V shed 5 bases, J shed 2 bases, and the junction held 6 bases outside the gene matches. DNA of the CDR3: TGCGCCAGCAGCTGGGACAGCCGAGGCAATCAGCCCCAGCATTTT. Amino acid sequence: CASSWDSRGNQPQHF.

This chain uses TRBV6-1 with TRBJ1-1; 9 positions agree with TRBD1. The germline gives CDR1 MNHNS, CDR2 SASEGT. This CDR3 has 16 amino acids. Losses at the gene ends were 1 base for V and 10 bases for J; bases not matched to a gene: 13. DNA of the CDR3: TGTGCCAGCAGTGAAGGGGGGACAGGGAGACTACTGGGAGCTTTCTTT. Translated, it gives CASSEGGTGRLLGAFF.

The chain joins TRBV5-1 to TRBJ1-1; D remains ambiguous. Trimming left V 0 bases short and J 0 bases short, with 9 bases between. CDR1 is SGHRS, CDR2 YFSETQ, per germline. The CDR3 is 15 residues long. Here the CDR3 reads CASSLVSNLNTEAFF. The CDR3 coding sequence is TGCGCCAGCAGCTTGGTGTCAAACTTGAACACTGAAGCTTTCTTT.

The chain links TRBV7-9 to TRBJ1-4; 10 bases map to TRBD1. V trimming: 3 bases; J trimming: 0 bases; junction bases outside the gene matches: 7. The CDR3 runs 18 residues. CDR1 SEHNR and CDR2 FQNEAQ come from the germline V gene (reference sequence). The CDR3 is CASSFGGTGEATNEKLFF. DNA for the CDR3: TGTGCCAGCAGCTTCGGTGGGACAGGGGAGGCAACTAATGAAAAACTGTTTTTT.

The CDR3 reads CASSELFWGGSSYNEQFF. The CDR3 DNA sequence: TGCGCCAGCAGTGAGCTATTTTGGGGGGGAAGCTCCTACAATGAGCAGTTCTTC. The chain recombines TRBV10-1 with TRBJ2-1; the match to TRBD2 covers 7 bases. Germline V lookup: CDR1 WNHNN, CDR2 SYGVQD (reference sequence). The CDR3 sequence is 18 residues long. Trimming cost V 2 bases and J 0 bases; bases outside gene matches: 10.

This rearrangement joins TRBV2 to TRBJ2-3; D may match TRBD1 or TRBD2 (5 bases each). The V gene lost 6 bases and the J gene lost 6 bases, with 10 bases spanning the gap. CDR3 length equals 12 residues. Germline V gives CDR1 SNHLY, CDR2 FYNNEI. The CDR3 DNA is TGTGCCAGCAGGGGGGTGTCGGATACGCAGTATTTT. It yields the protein CASRGVSDTQYF.

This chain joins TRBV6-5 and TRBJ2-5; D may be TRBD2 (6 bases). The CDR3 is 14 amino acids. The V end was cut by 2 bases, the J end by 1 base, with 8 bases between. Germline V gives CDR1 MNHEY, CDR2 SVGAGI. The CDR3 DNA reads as TGTGCCAGCAGTTACGCGGGACTCCAAGAGACCCAGTACTTC. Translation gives CASSYAGLQETQYF.

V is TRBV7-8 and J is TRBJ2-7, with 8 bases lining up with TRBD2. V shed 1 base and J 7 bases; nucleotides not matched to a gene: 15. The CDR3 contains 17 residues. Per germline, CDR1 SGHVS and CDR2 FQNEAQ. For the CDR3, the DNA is TGTGCCAGCAGCTTAGTGAATGGCGGGGGGACCCTCGGGGAGCAGTACTTC. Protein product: CASSLVNGGGTLGEQYF.

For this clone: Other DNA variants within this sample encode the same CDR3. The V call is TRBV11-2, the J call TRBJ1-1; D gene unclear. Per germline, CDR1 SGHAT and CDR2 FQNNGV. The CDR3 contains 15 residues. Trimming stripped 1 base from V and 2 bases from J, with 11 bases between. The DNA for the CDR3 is TGTGCCAGCAGCTTAGGAGGTACCGGAAACACTGAAGCTTTCTTT. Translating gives CASSLGGTGNTEAFF.

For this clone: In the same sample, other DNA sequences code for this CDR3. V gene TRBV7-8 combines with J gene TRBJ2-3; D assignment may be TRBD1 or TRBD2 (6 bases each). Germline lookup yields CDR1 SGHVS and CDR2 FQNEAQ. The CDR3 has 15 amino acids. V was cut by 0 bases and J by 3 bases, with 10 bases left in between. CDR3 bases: TGTGCCAGCAGCTTAGCGGGGGGCAGGACAGATACGCAGTATTTT. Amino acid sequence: CASSLAGGRTDTQYF.